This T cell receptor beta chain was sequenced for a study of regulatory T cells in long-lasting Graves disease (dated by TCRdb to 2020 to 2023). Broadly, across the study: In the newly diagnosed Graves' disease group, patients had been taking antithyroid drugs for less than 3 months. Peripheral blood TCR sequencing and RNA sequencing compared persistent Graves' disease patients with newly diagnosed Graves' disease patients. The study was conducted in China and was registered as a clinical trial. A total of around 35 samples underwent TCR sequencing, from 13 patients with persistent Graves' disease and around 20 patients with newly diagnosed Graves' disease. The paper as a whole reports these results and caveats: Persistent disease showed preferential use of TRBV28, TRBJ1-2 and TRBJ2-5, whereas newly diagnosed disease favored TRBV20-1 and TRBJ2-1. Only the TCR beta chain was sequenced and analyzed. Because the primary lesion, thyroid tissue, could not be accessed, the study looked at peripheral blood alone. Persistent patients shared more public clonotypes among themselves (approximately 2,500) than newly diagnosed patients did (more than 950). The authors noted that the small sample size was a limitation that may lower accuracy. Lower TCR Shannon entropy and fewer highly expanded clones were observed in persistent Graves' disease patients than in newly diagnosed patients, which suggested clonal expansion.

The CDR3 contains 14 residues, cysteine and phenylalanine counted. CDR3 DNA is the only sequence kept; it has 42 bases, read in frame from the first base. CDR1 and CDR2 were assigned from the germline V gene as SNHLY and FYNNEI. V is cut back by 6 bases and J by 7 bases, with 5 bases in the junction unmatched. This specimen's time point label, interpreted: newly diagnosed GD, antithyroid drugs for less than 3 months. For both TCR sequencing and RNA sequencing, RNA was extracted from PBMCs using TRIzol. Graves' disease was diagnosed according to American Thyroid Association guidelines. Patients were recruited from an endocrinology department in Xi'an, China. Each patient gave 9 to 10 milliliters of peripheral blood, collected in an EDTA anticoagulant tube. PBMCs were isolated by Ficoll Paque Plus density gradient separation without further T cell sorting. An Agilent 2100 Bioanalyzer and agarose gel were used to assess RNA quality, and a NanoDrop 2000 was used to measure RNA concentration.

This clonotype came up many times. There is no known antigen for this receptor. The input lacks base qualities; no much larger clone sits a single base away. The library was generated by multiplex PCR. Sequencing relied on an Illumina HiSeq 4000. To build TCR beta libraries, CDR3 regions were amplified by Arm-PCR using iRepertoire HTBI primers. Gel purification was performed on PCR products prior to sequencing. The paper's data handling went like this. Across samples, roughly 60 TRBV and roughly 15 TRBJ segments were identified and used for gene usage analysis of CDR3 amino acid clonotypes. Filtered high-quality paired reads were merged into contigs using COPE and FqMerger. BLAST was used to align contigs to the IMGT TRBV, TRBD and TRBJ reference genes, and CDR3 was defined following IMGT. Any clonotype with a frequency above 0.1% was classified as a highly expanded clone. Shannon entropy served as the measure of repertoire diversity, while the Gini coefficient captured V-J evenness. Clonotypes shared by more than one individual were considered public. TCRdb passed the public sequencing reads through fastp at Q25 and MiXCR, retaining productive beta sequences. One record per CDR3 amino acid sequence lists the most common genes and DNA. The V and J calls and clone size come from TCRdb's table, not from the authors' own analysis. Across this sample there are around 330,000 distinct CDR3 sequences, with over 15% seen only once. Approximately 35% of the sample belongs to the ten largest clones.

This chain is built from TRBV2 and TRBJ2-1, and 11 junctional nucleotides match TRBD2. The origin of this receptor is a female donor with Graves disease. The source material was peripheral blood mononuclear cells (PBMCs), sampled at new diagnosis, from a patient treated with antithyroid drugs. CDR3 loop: CASRGTSGSNEQFF. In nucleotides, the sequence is TGTGCCAGCAGGGGGACTAGCGGCTCAAATGAGCAGTTCTTC.